Included here is one T cell receptor (beta chain) sequence, with context. The antigen is not known. The junction differs from germline at one of its ends, possibly a read error. After autologous stem cell transplantation all patients relapsed, and prior brentuximab vedotin exposure differed between cohorts. Best response was recorded as complete response, partial response or progressive disease. Looked up from germline, CDR1 is SGHTS and CDR2 is YDEGEE. This CDR3 is 14 amino acids long. The data were produced by immunoSEQ multiplex PCR, yet TCRdb's version contains in-frame clones alone and is incomplete. The table lists about 43,000 clones, approximately 72% of them singletons. The data stem from a study of PD-1 blockade in classical Hodgkin lymphoma. Overall study findings and caveats: Compared with healthy donors, newly diagnosed patients reportedly showed lower baseline TCR diversity. Lower baseline TCR diversity marked trial partial responders and progressors. In CD4+ cells, TCR diversity went up significantly by C4D1, but in CD8+ cells it did not.

The gene calls are TRBV5-8 and TRBJ1-2; a possible D gene is TRBD1 (6 bases). The specimen was peripheral blood mononuclear cells (PBMCs), collected before the second cycle of nivolumab. The TCR sequence derives from a human donor with classical Hodgkin lymphoma. As DNA, the CDR3 is TGCGCCAGCAGCCAAGACAGGAACGCCGATGGCTACACCTTC. It encodes CASSQDRNADGYTF.